The clone carrying this TCR beta chain was seen repeatedly, ten times or more. Its antigen is unidentified. The investigators amplified TCR beta CDR3 regions from RNA transcripts. During a first-round RT-PCR of the TCR CDR3, the HTBI primer set was used. TCRdb ran MiXCR on the multiplex PCR reads and lists one entry per CDR3 protein. The sample lists over 650,000 distinct CDR3 sequences, 15% to 20% seen once, with around 7.7% in the top ten. This entry comes from a study of T cells in Graves' hyperthyroidism and ophthalmopathy. Study conclusions and caveats: Also found in blood were most expanded thyroid clonotypes above 0.001.

The germline CDR1 and CDR2 sequences are KGHDR and SFDVKD. V lost 4 bases to trimming and J lost 6 bases; unmatched junction nucleotides: 6. This CDR3 has 15 residues. A lack of ophthalmopathy progression within 18 months defined stable Graves' hyperthyroidism. The source material was blood. The receptor was isolated from a young man with Graves' hyperthyroidism. V is TRBV24-1 and J is TRBJ2-7; 12 bases align to TRBD1. CDR3 DNA sequence: TGTGCCACCAGTGACCCGGGACAGGGGGCTTCCGAGCAGTACTTC. Protein: CATSDPGQGASEQYF.